The sequence of this T cell receptor beta chain was determined in a study of tumor-infiltrating lymphocytes in primary liver carcinoma. Whole-study context: Donors underwent surgery for histopathologically diagnosed primary liver carcinoma. Overall study results and limits: Blood had a significantly lower top-250-clone fraction than tumors did (p = 0.039). Bulk samples went unsorted, so CD4+ and CD8+ repertoires were not compared. Tumor region pairs outstripped tumor-adjacent and tumor-blood pairs in overlap.

With regard to this clonotype: Its antigen is currently unknown. Mismatch with germline at one junction end may stem from a read error.

Making TCR beta cDNA involved approximately 480 ng total RNA and a constant-region primer. Slightly modified ARM-PCR, run as three nested multiplex PCR rounds, produced the TCR beta libraries. TCRdb reprocessed the multiplex PCR reads with MiXCR, giving one entry per CDR3 protein. The sample includes fewer than 350,000 distinct CDR3 sequences, 65% of them seen just once. In addition to blood RNA drawn from unsorted whole blood, germline DNA was extracted. This receptor was obtained from a man in his forties with primary liver carcinoma and hepatitis B virus infection. The sample comprised peripheral blood.

CDR3 coding DNA: TGTGCCATCAGACCACCTTGGACTAGCGGAGAGGAGATAGCCAGAAACATTCAGTACTTC. Its translation: CAIRPPWTSGEEIARNIQYF. The rearrangement joins TRBV10-3 to TRBJ2-4; 10 bases agree with TRBD2. The CDR3 is 20 amino acids. The germline gives CDR1 ENHRY, CDR2 SYGVKD.